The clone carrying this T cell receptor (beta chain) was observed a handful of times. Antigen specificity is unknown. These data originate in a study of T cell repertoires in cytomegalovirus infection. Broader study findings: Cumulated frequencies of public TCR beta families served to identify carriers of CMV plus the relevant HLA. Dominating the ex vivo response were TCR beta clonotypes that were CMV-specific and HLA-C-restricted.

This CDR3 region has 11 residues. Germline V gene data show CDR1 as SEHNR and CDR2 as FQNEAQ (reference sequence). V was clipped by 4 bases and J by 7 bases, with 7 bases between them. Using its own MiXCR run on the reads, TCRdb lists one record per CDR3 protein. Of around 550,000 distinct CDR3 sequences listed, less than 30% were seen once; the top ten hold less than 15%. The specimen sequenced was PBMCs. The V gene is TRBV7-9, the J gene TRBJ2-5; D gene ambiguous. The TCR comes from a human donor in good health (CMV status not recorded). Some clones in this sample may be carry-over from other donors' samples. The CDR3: CASSWPGTQYF. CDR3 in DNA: TGTGCCAGCAGCTGGCCGGGGACCCAGTACTTC. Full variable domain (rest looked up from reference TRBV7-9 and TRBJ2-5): DTGVSQNPRHKITKRGQNVTFRCDPISEHNRLYWYRQTLGQGPEFLTYFQNEAQLEKSRLLSDRFSAERPKGSFSTLEIQRTEQGDSAMYLCASSWPGTQYFGPGTRLLVL.